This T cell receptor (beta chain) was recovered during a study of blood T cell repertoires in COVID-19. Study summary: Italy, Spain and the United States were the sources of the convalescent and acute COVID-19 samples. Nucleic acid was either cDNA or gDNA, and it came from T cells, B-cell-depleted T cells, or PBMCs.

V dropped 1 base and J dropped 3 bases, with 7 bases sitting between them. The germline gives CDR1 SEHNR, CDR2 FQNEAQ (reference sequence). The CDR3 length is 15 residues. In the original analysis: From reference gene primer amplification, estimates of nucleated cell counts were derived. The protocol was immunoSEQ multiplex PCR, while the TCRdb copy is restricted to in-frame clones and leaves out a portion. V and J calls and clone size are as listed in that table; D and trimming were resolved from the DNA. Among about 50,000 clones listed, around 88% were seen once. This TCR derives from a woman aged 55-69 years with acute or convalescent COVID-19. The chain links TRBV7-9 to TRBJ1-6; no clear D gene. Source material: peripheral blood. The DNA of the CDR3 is TGTGCCAGCAGCTTAGAACAGCACTATAATTCACCCCTCCACTTT. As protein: CASSLEQHYNSPLHF.